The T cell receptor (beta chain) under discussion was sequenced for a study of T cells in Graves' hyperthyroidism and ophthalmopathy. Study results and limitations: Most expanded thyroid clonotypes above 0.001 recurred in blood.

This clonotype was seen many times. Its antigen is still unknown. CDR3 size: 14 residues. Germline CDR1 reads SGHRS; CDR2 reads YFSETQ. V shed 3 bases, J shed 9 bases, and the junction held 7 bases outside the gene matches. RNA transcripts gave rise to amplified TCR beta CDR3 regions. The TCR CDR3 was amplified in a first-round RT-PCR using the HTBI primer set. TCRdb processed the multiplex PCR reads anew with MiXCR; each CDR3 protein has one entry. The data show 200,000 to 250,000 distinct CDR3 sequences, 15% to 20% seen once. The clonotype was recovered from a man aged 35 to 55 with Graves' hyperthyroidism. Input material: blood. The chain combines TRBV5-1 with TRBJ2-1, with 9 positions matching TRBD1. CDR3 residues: CASSWGQGGAEQFF. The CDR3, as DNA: TGCGCCAGCAGCTGGGGACAGGGAGGGGCTGAGCAGTTCTTC.